These 32 T cell receptor beta chains originate from one sample sequenced in a study of blood T cells in healthy people across ages. For the second PCR, which ran for about 6 to 11 cycles, a sample-barcoded 5' primer and a J-beta primer mix were used. MiXCR, applied by TCRdb to the 5' RACE reads, yields one record per CDR3 protein. The repertoire holds hundreds of thousands of distinct CDR3 sequences, 58% seen once, with 30% to 45% in the top ten. The sequenced material came from blood. The origin of the receptors is a man in his fifties or sixties in good health.

The rearrangement joins TRBV6-2 or TRBV6-3 to TRBJ2-5; TRBD2 matches 14 bases. Germline CDR1 and CDR2: MNHEY and SVGEGT. The junction had 2 bases not matched to a gene; V was cut back by 5 bases and J by 0 bases. The CDR3 runs to 16 residues. CDR3 in DNA: TGTGCCAGCAGTCGGACTAGCGGGGGGCACCAAGAGACCCAGTACTTC. This translates into CASSRTSGGHQETQYF.

V gene TRBV4-2 combines with J gene TRBJ1-6; D gene ambiguous. CDR1 is LGHNA, CDR2 YNFKEQ, per germline. V lost 0 bases and J 12 bases, leaving 6 bases between the germline ends. This CDR3 region has 12 residues. The CDR3 sequence is CASSQEGLPLHF. The DNA for the CDR3 is TGTGCCAGCAGCCAAGAAGGCCTACCCCTCCACTTT.

This chain connects TRBV20-1 to TRBJ2-5; 8 bases map to TRBD2. V shed 2 bases and J 7 bases; nucleotides not matched to a gene: 9. The germline V gene has CDR1 DFQATT and CDR2 SNEGSKA (reference sequence). The CDR3 is 14 residues long. The CDR3 coding sequence is TGCAGTGCTAGACGTAGCGGGGAAAGGCGGACCCAGTACTTC. Translated: CSARRSGERRTQYF.

The chain employs TRBV5-6 and TRBJ2-7, with a possible D match to TRBD2 (7 bases). The assigned J gene may be wrong: the sequence end matches TRBJ2-5 better. Germline-derived CDR1 and CDR2 are SGHDT and YYEEEE. The CDR3 is 17 amino acids. CDR3 coding DNA: TGTGCCAGCAGCTTGGTTTCGCGGGGGACAAATCGAGAGACCCAGTACTTC. Protein: CASSLVSRGTNRETQYF.

The V call is TRBV6-1, the J call TRBJ1-6; TRBD1 agrees at 9 bases. CDR1 and CDR2 (germline): MNHNS, SASEGT. The CDR3 spans 15 residues. Losses at the gene ends were 10 bases for V and 0 bases for J; bases not matched to a gene: 4. The CDR3 region has the DNA TGTGCCAACGGACAGGGGCGCTCCTATAATTCACCCCTCCACTTT. Amino acid sequence: CANGQGRSYNSPLHF.

V gene TRBV6-2 or TRBV6-3 combines with J gene TRBJ1-5, with 7 bases matching TRBD1. Germline assignment: CDR1 MNHEY and CDR2 SVGEGT. With V trimmed by 2 bases and J by 4 bases, 5 bases remained unmatched. CDR3 length equals 15 residues. CDR3 loop: CASSYQAGGNQPQHF. CDR3 nucleotide sequence: TGTGCCAGCAGTTACCAGGCAGGGGGTAATCAGCCCCAGCATTTT.

This chain connects TRBV3-1 to TRBJ2-7; 7 positions match TRBD2. V trimming: 1 base; J trimming: 2 bases; junction bases outside the gene matches: 5. This CDR3 spans 15 amino acids. Germline V gives CDR1 LGHDT, CDR2 YNNKEL (reference sequence). CDR3 in DNA: TGTGCCAGCAGCCAAGGTGCAGCGGGGCCCTACGAGCAGTACTTC. Protein: CASSQGAAGPYEQYF.

This chain uses TRBV5-6 with TRBJ2-5, with TRBD2 matching 8 bases. The germline gives CDR1 SGHDT, CDR2 YYEEEE. This CDR3 is built from 14 residues. The V segment lost 5 bases and the J segment 1 base; nucleotides outside the gene matches: 4. CDR3 DNA sequence: TGTGCCAGCAGGGTTAGCGGGGCCCAAGAGACCCAGTACTTC. Translated, it gives CASRVSGAQETQYF. Filled out from reference TRBV5-6 and TRBJ2-5, the complete variable domain reads DAGVTQSPTHLIKTRGQQVTLRCSPKSGHDTVSWYQQALGQGPQFIFQYYEEEERQRGNFPDRFSGHQFPNYSSELNVNALLLGDSALYLCASRVSGAQETQYFGPGTRLLVL.

The chain links TRBV5-1 to TRBJ1-2; the D is unclear. The V gene lost 1 base and the J gene lost 2 bases, with 9 bases spanning the gap. CDR3 length: 14 residues. The germline V gene has CDR1 SGHRS and CDR2 YFSETQ. DNA for the CDR3: TGCGCCAGCAGCTTGTCCGCGCTAAACTATGGCTACACCTTC. Its translation is CASSLSALNYGYTF.

In DNA form, the CDR3 reads TGCAGTGCTTGGGGTGGGGGGGCGAACATTCAGTACTTC. Residues: CSAWGGGANIQYF. The chain is built from TRBV20-1 and TRBJ2-4; D possibly corresponds to TRBD2 (7 bases). CDR1 and CDR2 from the germline V gene are DFQATT and SNEGSKA (reference sequence). The CDR3 extends over 13 amino acids. The V and J ends lost 5 bases and 7 bases respectively, with 15 bases between them.

This sequence joins TRBV6-6 and TRBJ1-2, with 9 bases fitting TRBD1. The CDR3 sequence is 16 residues long. CDR1 and CDR2 from the germline V gene are MNHNY and SVGAGI (reference sequence). With 4 bases clipped from V and 0 bases from J, the junction kept 6 bases outside the gene matches. The CDR3 DNA reads TGTGCCAGCAGTTGGGGGACAGGGCTTACTAACTATGGCTACACCTTC. Translation: CASSWGTGLTNYGYTF.

The chain recombines TRBV6-5 with TRBJ2-4, with 7 nucleotides matching TRBD2. Germline V gives CDR1 MNHEY, CDR2 SVGAGI. CDR3 size: 16 residues. V lost 10 bases, J lost 0 bases, and 12 bases stayed unmatched. The CDR3 nucleotides are TGTGCCACTCCTAAGACTAGCCAAGGAGCCAAAAACATTCAGTACTTC. This translates into CATPKTSQGAKNIQYF.

This clonotype has just a few counts. The chain combines TRBV7-2 with TRBJ2-2; no firm D call. CDR3 length: 16 residues. Germline CDR1 and CDR2: SGHTA and FQGNSA. V gave up 1 base and J gave up 5 bases, with 14 bases separating them. The CDR3 DNA reads as TGTGCCAGCAGCTTAGGGGCCAGGTCAATGACCGGGGAGCTGTTTTTT. As protein: CASSLGARSMTGELFF.

The chain recombines TRBV7-9 with TRBJ2-1; TRBD1 is a possible D gene (6 bases). The closer fit of TRBJ2-7 to the DNA end suggests the J call may be wrong. This CDR3 region has 12 residues. CDR1 and CDR2 (germline): SEHNR, FQNEAQ (reference sequence). CDR3 sequence (DNA): TGTGCCAGCAGGGGGGCCGGGGTCGAGCAGTACTTC. This codes for CASRGAGVEQYF.

This clonotype appeared once. The CDR3 coding sequence is TGTGCCAGCAGTCCTAGCGCCCAGTCCTACAATGAGCAGTTCTTC. Translation: CASSPSAQSYNEQFF. The V call is TRBV4-2, the J call TRBJ2-1; D is possibly TRBD2 (6 bases). Deletions cut 6 bases from V and 1 base from J, with 13 bases between. The CDR3 runs 15 residues. Germline V gene sequence: CDR1 LGHNA, CDR2 YNFKEQ.

CDR3: CSAEGAGIDIQYF. Written as DNA, the CDR3 is TGCAGTGCAGAGGGGGCAGGGATAGACATTCAGTACTTC. The chain has TRBV20-1 and TRBJ2-4; 7 bases are a match to TRBD1. This CDR3 region has 13 residues. CDR1 is DFQATT and CDR2 is SNEGSKA in the germline V gene (reference sequence). Trimming at V came to 6 bases and at J to 8 bases, leaving 10 bases not matched to a gene.

This chain joins TRBV20-1 and TRBJ2-5, with D perhaps matching TRBD1 or TRBD2 (5 bases each). The CDR3 contains 14 residues. Germline lookup yields CDR1 DFQATT and CDR2 SNEGSKA (reference sequence). V lost 8 bases to trimming and J lost 5 bases, with 21 bases between them. CDR3 nucleotide sequence: TGCAGTATCAAGGGTGGGACCATCGAGGAGACCCAGTACTTC. This gives the protein CSIKGGTIEETQYF.

The table lists this clonotype with a few counts. The CDR3 reads CASRLTGANYGYTF. CDR3 DNA: TGTGCCAGCCGTCTAACCGGAGCTAACTATGGCTACACCTTC. V gene TRBV6-5 combines with J gene TRBJ1-2; D remains ambiguous. The ends were cut back, 8 bases at V and 0 bases at J, with 13 bases in the middle. The CDR3 has 14 residues. Germline values: CDR1 MNHEY, CDR2 SVGAGI.

Written as DNA, the CDR3 is TGTGCCAGCAGTTACTCCGTCCCCAATAATATGGGAAACAATGAGCAGTTCTTC. It is translated as CASSYSVPNNMGNNEQFF. This rearrangement joins TRBV6-2 or TRBV6-3 to TRBJ2-1; no firm D call. From germline, CDR1 is MNHEY and CDR2 SVGEGT. Trimming shortened V by 0 bases and J by 5 bases, and 20 bases separated the two germline ends. The CDR3 runs to 18 residues.

The V gene is TRBV6-6, the J gene TRBJ1-6; D is undetermined. Per the germline V gene, CDR1 is MNHNY and CDR2 is SVGAGI (reference sequence). The CDR3 length is 15 residues. Trimming took off 3 bases at V and 5 bases at J, with 11 bases between the two ends. DNA for the CDR3: TGTGCCAGCAGTTATCGAGGAAGGGATAATTCACCCCTCCACTTT. As protein: CASSYRGRDNSPLHF.

The CDR3 loop reads CSVAEGNTEAFF. The CDR3 nucleotides read TGCAGCGTTGCCGAGGGGAACACTGAAGCTTTCTTT. The chain uses TRBV29-1 and TRBJ1-1; D is unclear. CDR3 length: 12 residues. V shed 4 bases and J shed 1 base, with 7 bases lying between them. Germline V gives CDR1 SQVTM, CDR2 ANQGSEA.

V gene TRBV5-6 combines with J gene TRBJ2-7, with TRBD2 matching over 9 bases. V shed 1 base, J shed 6 bases, and the junction held 11 bases outside the gene matches. This CDR3 has 16 amino acids. The germline gives CDR1 SGHDT, CDR2 YYEEEE. The CDR3 DNA reads as TGTGCCAGCAGCTTGTTTACCAGCGGGGGGCCTAGCGAGCAGTACTTC. The encoded protein is CASSLFTSGGPSEQYF.

This clonotype was counted between two and nine times. The chain carries TRBV4-1 and TRBJ2-1; the D gene is possibly TRBD2 (6 bases). V lost 0 bases and J lost 9, with 12 bases in between. Looked up from germline, CDR1 is MGHRA and CDR2 is YSYEKL. CDR3 length: 14 residues. CDR3 sequence (DNA): TGCGCCAGCAGCCAAGATCTGAGGAGGGGTGAGCAGTTCTTC. Translating gives CASSQDLRRGEQFF.

The V call is TRBV12-3 or TRBV12-4, the J call TRBJ1-3, with D unclear. CDR3 size: 14 residues. V lost 4 bases, J lost 0 bases, and 7 bases lay in between. The CDR3 spells CASSSGVSGNTIYF. CDR3 coding DNA: TGTGCCAGCAGTTCGGGAGTCTCTGGAAACACCATATATTTT.

The rearrangement links TRBV6-1 to TRBJ2-5; D is perhaps TRBD1 (6 bases). The ends were cut back, 4 bases at V and 1 base at J, with 10 bases in the middle. Per the germline V gene, CDR1 is MNHNS and CDR2 is SASEGT. The CDR3 consists of 14 residues. The CDR3 protein is CASSAGDTQETQYF. The CDR3 bases are TGTGCCAGCAGTGCCGGGGACACCCAAGAGACCCAGTACTTC.

This chain connects TRBV6-5 to TRBJ2-5, with TRBD1 matching over 11 bases. CDR1 MNHEY and CDR2 SVGAGI come from the germline V gene. The CDR3 runs 15 residues. With 5 bases clipped from V and 5 bases from J, the junction kept 7 bases outside the gene matches. CDR3 nucleotide sequence: TGTGCCAGCAGTCCCCGGACAGGGGGCGTGGAGACCCAGTACTTC. This encodes CASSPRTGGVETQYF.

This clonotype has a count of ten or more. This sequence joins TRBV29-1 and TRBJ2-1, with 7 bases aligning to TRBD1. V lost 6 bases to trimming and J lost 7 bases; unmatched junction nucleotides: 3. Germline V gene lookup returns CDR1 SQVTM and CDR2 ANQGSEA. The CDR3 length is 11 residues. The CDR3 bases are TGCAGCGTCCAACAGGGGAATGAGCAGTTCTTC. Residues: CSVQQGNEQFF.

This chain uses TRBV20-1 with TRBJ2-1, with D maybe TRBD2 (6 bases). The J call may be in error: the DNA end matches TRBJ2-7 better. This CDR3 is built from 13 residues. CDR1 DFQATT and CDR2 SNEGSKA come from the germline V gene (reference sequence). The CDR3 bases are TGCAGTGCTAGAGATGGGCTAGGGACTGAGCAGTACTTC. Translation: CSARDGLGTEQYF.

V usage is TRBV10-3 and J usage is TRBJ2-3; TRBD2 might be the D (6 bases). The CDR3 has 13 amino acids. CDR1 is ENHRY, CDR2 SYGVKD, per germline. V was clipped by 7 bases and J by 10 bases, with 18 bases between them. The CDR3 region is CAITEGLPNAQYF. CDR3 bases: TGTGCCATCACCGAGGGACTTCCTAATGCGCAGTATTTT.

A few counts support this clonotype. The V and J genes are TRBV27 and TRBJ2-4, with 8 nucleotides matching TRBD2. The end of the DNA is better explained by TRBJ2-5, so the J call may be wrong. This CDR3 has 17 residues. Germline CDR1 reads MNHEY; CDR2 reads SMNVEV (reference sequence). The CDR3 protein is CASRRGGTRRVGETQYF. For the CDR3, the DNA is TGTGCCAGCAGAAGGGGAGGGACTAGACGGGTCGGGGAGACCCAGTACTTC.

The chain has TRBV7-9 and TRBJ1-4; D is ambiguous. V was clipped by 0 bases and J by 8 bases, with 16 bases between them. Per the germline V gene, CDR1 is SEHNR and CDR2 is FQNEAQ (reference sequence). CDR3 length: 16 residues. The CDR3 is CASSLAGAGVEEKLFF. The CDR3 coding sequence is TGTGCCAGCAGCTTAGCGGGTGCGGGCGTTGAGGAAAAACTGTTTTTT.

The chain has TRBV18 and TRBJ1-1, with 11 bases fitting TRBD1. Trimming took 3 bases from V and 6 from J; bases not matched to a gene: 6. The CDR3 sequence is 15 residues long. The germline V gene has CDR1 KGHSH and CDR2 LQKENI. The CDR3 DNA reads as TGTGCCAGCTCACCGGGACAGGGGGAGACGGCTGAAGCTTTCTTT. The encoded protein is CASSPGQGETAEAFF.